This T cell receptor beta chain emerged from a study of metastatic and nonmetastatic thyroid tumors. On the study more broadly: Comparison of repertoires was carried out across blood and tumor or nodule tissue from malignant and benign thyroid patients.

As processed by the authors: CDR3 was compared across clinicopathological groups, and the resulting differences were used to build a distant-metastasis classifier for papillary thyroid cancer. TCRdb reprocessed the PCR reads via MiXCR. The V and J calls come from TCRdb's annotation, not from the publication. The sample holds about 27,000 clones, approximately 15% seen once. Regarding the study as a whole: Significantly greater TCR beta diversity was reportedly found in malignant thyroid tumors than in benign nodules (in blood and tumor).

The length of the CDR3 is 15 residues. The V gene end was trimmed by 5 bases and the J gene end by 3 bases; junction bases not matched to a gene: 6. This clone was counted ten times or more. Its antigen remains unknown. No patient received treatment before thyroid surgery. The sequenced material came from blood. V is TRBV12-3 or TRBV12-4 and J is TRBJ2-3; TRBD2 matches at 9 bases. The receptor's source is a male donor with papillary thyroid cancer or a benign thyroid nodule (not recorded which). Some clones in this sample may be carry-over from other donors' samples. CDR3 residues: CASSRPGLATDTQYF. The CDR3 coding sequence is TGTGCCAGCAGTCGACCGGGACTAGCTACAGATACGCAGTATTTT.